Below, 25 T cell receptor beta chains from the same sample are listed, as sequenced in a study of neoadjuvant anti-PD-1 for oral cavity cancer (dated by TCRdb to about 2021). The time point label, read with the paper, signifies: before neoadjuvant nivolumab. The library was obtained by the immunoSEQ multiplex PCR assay. Imported from immuneACCESS, the table was reduced by TCRdb to in-frame sequences with V and J called. These copies leave out some clones; in studies compared against another copy, an unresolved V gene accounts for under half, and the cause of the remainder is not known. In this sample the table shows more than 50,000 clones, more than 65% of which occur a single time. The ten top clones hold just over 2.5% of the sample. The sample was PBMCs, taken before nivolumab (anti-PD-1) treatment. These receptors were obtained from a person aged 35-79 years with oral cavity squamous cell carcinoma.

This clone has more than one count but fewer than ten. The J gene is TRBJ2-2, the V gene TRBV29-1; either TRBD1 or TRBD2 may supply D (5 bases each). The CDR3 is 15 amino acids. The germline V gene has CDR1 SQVTM and CDR2 ANQGSEA. The V end lost 0 bases, the J end lost 2 bases, and 10 bases lay between the germline ends. CDR3 loop: CSVEDRGTNTGELFF. DNA of the CDR3: TGCAGCGTTGAAGACAGAGGGACCAACACCGGGGAGCTGTTTTTT.

The rearrangement links TRBV7-2 to TRBJ2-7, with a weak D call TRBD2 (5 bases). Germline V gives CDR1 SGHTA, CDR2 FQGNSA. Trimming shortened V by 2 bases and J by 3 bases, and 11 bases separated the two germline ends. The CDR3 length is 14 residues. CDR3: CASSLYMGDYEQYF. CDR3 sequence (DNA): TGTGCCAGCAGCTTATATATGGGAGACTACGAGCAGTACTTC. Full variable domain (outside the CDR3, taken from reference TRBV7-2 and TRBJ2-7): GAGVSQSPSNKVTEKGKDVELRCDPISGHTALYWYRQSLGQGLEFLIYFQGNSAPDKSGLPSDRFSAERTGGSVSTLTIQRTQQEDSAVYLCASSLYMGDYEQYFGPGTRLTVT.

The J gene is TRBJ2-7, the V gene TRBV5-4, with a tentative D call TRBD1 (6 bases). Germline V gene data show CDR1 as SGHNT and CDR2 as YYREEE (reference sequence). CDR3 length: 16 residues. Trimming removed 2 bases from V and 5 bases from J, with 20 bases in between. The CDR3 DNA reads TGTGCCAGCAGCTTACTAACTGGGGGCGGCCACCACGAGCAGTACTTC. Translated, it gives CASSLLTGGGHHEQYF.

The V and J genes are TRBV30 and TRBJ2-3, with D hard to call. The CDR3 totals 13 residues. The germline V gene encodes CDR1 GTSNPN and CDR2 SVGIG (reference sequence). V was trimmed by 6 bases and J by 0 bases, leaving 10 bases between them. In DNA form, the CDR3 reads TGTGCCTGCGCGGATGGTAGCACAGATACGCAGTATTTT. Amino acid sequence: CACADGSTDTQYF.

This clone has a handful of counts. The chain recombines TRBV7-9 with TRBJ2-1, with D unclear. Germline assignment: CDR1 SEHNR and CDR2 FQNEAQ (reference sequence). There are 14 residues in the CDR3. V was pared by 4 bases and J by 0 bases, with 7 bases between. The CDR3 nucleotides are TGTGCCAGCAGCTCTACAAGCTCCTACAATGAGCAGTTCTTC. This codes for CASSSTSSYNEQFF.

The chain recombines TRBV28 with TRBJ1-6; D remains ambiguous. Per the germline V gene, CDR1 is MDHEN and CDR2 is SYDVKM. This CDR3 region has 15 residues. V dropped 6 bases and J dropped 10 bases, with 19 bases sitting between them. The DNA for the CDR3 is TGTGCCAGCAGCGCGGCCTCGGGGAGGATCTCACCCCTCCACTTT. This translates into CASSAASGRISPLHF. The variable domain in full, with the rest retrieved from reference TRBV28 and TRBJ1-6, is DVKVTQSSRYLVKRTGEKVFLECVQDMDHENMFWYRQDPGLGLRLIYFSYDVKMKEKGDIPEGYSVSREKKERFSLILESASTNQTSMYLCASSAASGRISPLHFGNGTRLTVT.

This sequence joins TRBV19 and TRBJ2-6; a possible D gene is TRBD1 (5 bases). Germline CDR1 LNHDA, CDR2 SQIVND (reference sequence). This CDR3 spans 14 amino acids. Trimming took off 7 bases at V and 2 bases at J, with 9 bases between the two ends. In DNA, the CDR3 is TGTGCCAGTACCGTAGGGGCTGGGGCCAACGTCCTGACTTTC. It codes for CASTVGAGANVLTF.

V gene TRBV7-3 combines with J gene TRBJ2-5; D is uncertain. V dropped 4 bases and J dropped 3 bases, with 9 bases sitting between them. From germline, CDR1 is SGHTA and CDR2 FQGTGA. The CDR3 has 13 amino acids. The CDR3 DNA sequence: TGTGCCAGCAGCTCCGCCCCTAAAGAGACCCAGTACTTC. Translated, it gives CASSSAPKETQYF.

CDR3 in amino acids: CASLSGRATGEQFF. CDR3 nucleotide sequence: TGCGCCAGTCTTAGCGGGAGGGCGACCGGTGAGCAGTTCTTC. The chain recombines TRBV5-1 with TRBJ2-1; TRBD2 matches at 11 bases. Germline CDR1 SGHRS, CDR2 YFSETQ. The CDR3 totals 14 residues. V lost 8 bases and J lost 9; bases outside the gene matches: 10. Drawing the rest from reference TRBV5-1 and TRBJ2-1, the complete variable domain is KAGVTQTPRYLIKTRGQQVTLSCSPISGHRSVSWYQQTPGQGLQFLFEYFSETQRNKGNFPGRFSGRQFSNSRSEMNVSTLELGDSALYLCASLSGRATGEQFFGPGTRLTVL.

A few counts support this clone. The junction shows a germline mismatch at one end, possibly a read error. This chain links TRBV29-1 with TRBJ1-6; TRBD1 aligns across 8 bases. Germline V gene sequence: CDR1 SQVTM, CDR2 ANQGSEA. This CDR3 has 12 residues. The CDR3 loop reads CSVQRGGTGLLF. DNA for the CDR3: TGCAGCGTTCAAAGAGGCGGGACAGGCCTTCTCTTT.

The V call is TRBV27, the J call TRBJ2-7; weak D call: TRBD1 (6 bases). Germline V gene lookup returns CDR1 MNHEY and CDR2 SMNVEV (reference sequence). The CDR3 has 12 residues. V lost 8 bases and J lost 4, with 12 bases in between. CDR3 nucleotides: TGTGCCAGCGGGCGACAGGAGTACGAGCAGTACTTC. Translated: CASGRQEYEQYF.

Comment on this clone: The sample holds other DNA sequences that translate to the same CDR3. The rearrangement links TRBV11-2 to TRBJ1-1; D call uncertain. The CDR3 runs to 14 residues. Germline CDR1 reads SGHAT; CDR2 reads FQNNGV. V shed 0 bases and J shed 1 base, with 6 bases lying between them. For the CDR3, the DNA is TGTGCCAGCAGCTTAGAATCGGGGAACACTGAAGCTTTCTTT. Amino acids: CASSLESGNTEAFF.

The chain carries TRBV5-6 and TRBJ1-3; 11 nucleotides line up with TRBD1. CDR1 SGHDT and CDR2 YYEEEE come from the germline V gene. This CDR3 is 18 amino acids long. The ends lost 4 bases at V and 4 bases at J; junction bases unmatched: 13. CDR3 protein: CASSRGQGARPWGNTIYF. CDR3 DNA: TGTGCCAGCAGCAGAGGACAGGGGGCCCGGCCATGGGGAAACACCATATATTTT. The full variable domain, rest sourced from reference TRBV5-6 and TRBJ1-3, is DAGVTQSPTHLIKTRGQQVTLRCSPKSGHDTVSWYQQALGQGPQFIFQYYEEEERQRGNFPDRFSGHQFPNYSSELNVNALLLGDSALYLCASSRGQGARPWGNTIYFGEGSWLTVV.

This chain uses TRBV27 with TRBJ2-3; 8 nucleotides match TRBD2. The ends lost 6 bases at V and 2 bases at J; junction bases unmatched: 7. CDR1 is MNHEY, CDR2 SMNVEV, per germline (reference sequence). CDR3 length equals 15 residues. CDR3 protein: CASSRLAPNTDTQYF. The CDR3 DNA is TGTGCCAGCAGCCGACTAGCGCCCAACACAGATACGCAGTATTTT.

The chain links TRBV30 to TRBJ1-3; D is undetermined. CDR3 length equals 14 residues. V was clipped by 2 bases and J by 0 bases, with 8 bases between them. Germline CDR1 reads GTSNPN; CDR2 reads SVGIG (reference sequence). The CDR3 coding sequence is TGTGCCTGGAGTAGGGAGGACTCTGGAAACACCATATATTTT. Its protein is CAWSREDSGNTIYF.

The chain has TRBV2 and TRBJ1-6; D remains ambiguous. There are 14 residues in the CDR3. Germline V lookup: CDR1 SNHLY, CDR2 FYNNEI. V lost 4 bases and J 3 bases, leaving 7 bases between the germline ends. For the CDR3, the DNA is TGTGCCAGCAGTGTAGAGTACTATAATTCACCCCTCCACTTT. It codes for CASSVEYYNSPLHF.

The chain joins TRBV4-1 to TRBJ1-5; unclear D gene. V dropped 0 bases and J dropped 5 bases, with 8 bases sitting between them. CDR3 length: 14 amino acids. Germline CDR1 is MGHRA and CDR2 is YSYEKL. As DNA, the CDR3 is TGCGCCAGCAGCCAAGAGGACTCCTATCAGCCCCAGCATTTT. It yields the protein CASSQEDSYQPQHF.

This sequence joins TRBV15 and TRBJ2-1; D gene uncertain. Germline V gene lookup returns CDR1 LNHNV and CDR2 YYDKDF (reference sequence). V dropped 0 bases and J dropped 4 bases, with 10 bases sitting between them. There are 15 residues in the CDR3. The CDR3 spells CATSREPSRYNEQFF. The DNA of the CDR3 is TGTGCCACCAGCAGAGAGCCCTCACGATACAATGAGCAGTTCTTC.

The chain carries TRBV5-1 and TRBJ1-3, with TRBD1 as a possible D gene (5 bases). The CDR3 has 19 amino acids. Trimming took off 2 bases at V and 0 bases at J, with 21 bases between the two ends. The germline V gene encodes CDR1 SGHRS and CDR2 YFSETQ. CDR3: CASSFTISPGPSSGNTIYF. For the CDR3, the DNA is TGCGCCAGCAGCTTTACGATATCCCCGGGACCTTCCTCTGGAAACACCATATATTTT.

V is TRBV19 and J is TRBJ1-6; maybe TRBD1 (5 bases). Trimming shortened V by 7 bases and J by 2 bases, and 12 bases separated the two germline ends. The germline CDR1 and CDR2 sequences are LNHDA and SQIVND (reference sequence). CDR3 length: 15 amino acids. The CDR3 is CASTGLRTYNSPLHF. The DNA for the CDR3 is TGTGCCAGTACGGGACTCAGGACCTATAATTCACCCCTCCACTTT.

The chain uses TRBV6-5 and TRBJ1-1, with TRBD1 matching over 8 bases. The CDR3 has 14 residues. V was pared by 5 bases and J by 5 bases, with 7 bases of the junction left unmatched. Germline CDR1 is MNHEY and CDR2 is SVGAGI. The CDR3 DNA follows: TGTGCCAGCAGTACCGGACAGGGACCAACTGAAGCTTTCTTT. It codes for CASSTGQGPTEAFF.

The gene calls are TRBV7-7 and TRBJ2-1; D possibly matches TRBD1 or TRBD2 (5 bases each). This CDR3 has 15 residues. V was cut by 1 base and J by 8 bases, with 15 bases left in between. Germline V CDR1 and CDR2: SSHAT, FNYEAQ (reference sequence). The CDR3 reads CASSLGGYGVDEQFF. In nucleotides, the CDR3 is TGTGCCAGCAGCTTAGGGGGGTACGGCGTCGATGAGCAGTTCTTC.

This clone was recorded once. The genes are TRBV30 and TRBJ2-5; 7 bases line up with TRBD2. The CDR3 contains 17 residues. V trimming: 2 bases; J trimming: 2 bases; junction bases outside the gene matches: 14. Germline V gives CDR1 GTSNPN, CDR2 SVGIG (reference sequence). DNA for the CDR3: TGTGCCTGGAGTTCGGGGCGAGCGGGAAAGGGTCAAGAGACCCAGTACTTC. Translation: CAWSSGRAGKGQETQYF.

In nucleotides, the CDR3 is TGTGCCAGCCGGGTGGCAGATGGGGCCAAAAACATTCAGTACTTC. Protein: CASRVADGAKNIQYF. The chain recombines TRBV19 with TRBJ2-4; no reliable D call. V was clipped by 9 bases and J by 1 base, with 16 bases between them. In germline, CDR1 is LNHDA, CDR2 SQIVND (reference sequence). This CDR3 spans 15 amino acids.

V usage is TRBV9 and J usage is TRBJ2-7; perhaps TRBD2 as D (5 bases). The germline V and J ends were trimmed by 0 bases and 1 base, with 14 bases remaining between them. CDR3 length equals 16 residues. Germline V lookup: CDR1 SGDLS, CDR2 YYNGEE. The CDR3 nucleotides are TGTGCCAGCAGCGTAGCGAGCCGGGGTTCTTCCTACGAGCAGTACTTC. Translation: CASSVASRGSSYEQYF. Based on the CDR3 plus reference TRBV9 and TRBJ2-7, the full variable domain is DSGVTQTPKHLITATGQRVTLRCSPRSGDLSVYWYQQSLDQGLQFLIQYYNGEERAKGNILERFSAQQFPDLHSELNLSSLELGDSALYFCASSVASRGSSYEQYFGPGTRLTVT.